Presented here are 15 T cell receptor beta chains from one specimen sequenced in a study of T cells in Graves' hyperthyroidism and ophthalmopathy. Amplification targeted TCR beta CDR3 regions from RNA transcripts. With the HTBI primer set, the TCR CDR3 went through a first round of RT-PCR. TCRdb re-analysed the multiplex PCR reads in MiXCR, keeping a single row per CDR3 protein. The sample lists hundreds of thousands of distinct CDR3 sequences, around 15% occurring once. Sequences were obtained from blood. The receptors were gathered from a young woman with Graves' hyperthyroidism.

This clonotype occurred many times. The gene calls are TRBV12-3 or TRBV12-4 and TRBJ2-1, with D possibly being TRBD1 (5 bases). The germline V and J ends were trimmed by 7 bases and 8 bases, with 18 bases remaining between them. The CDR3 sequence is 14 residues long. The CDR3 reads CASNTNQGVDEQFF. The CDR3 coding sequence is TGTGCCAGCAATACAAATCAGGGTGTGGATGAGCAGTTCTTC.

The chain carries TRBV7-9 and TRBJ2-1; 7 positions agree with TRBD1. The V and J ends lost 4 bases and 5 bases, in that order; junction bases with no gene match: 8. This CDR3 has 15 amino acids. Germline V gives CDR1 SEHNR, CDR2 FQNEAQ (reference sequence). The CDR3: CASSSIGQANNEQFF. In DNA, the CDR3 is TGTGCCAGCAGCTCGATCGGACAGGCGAACAATGAGCAGTTCTTC.

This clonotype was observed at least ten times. CDR3 bases: TGTGCCAGCTCACCACTCGATACAGGGGTTATCTCCTACGAGCAGTACTTC. Translating it yields CASSPLDTGVISYEQYF. This sequence joins TRBV18 and TRBJ2-7; 7 bases fit TRBD1. CDR1 and CDR2 from the germline V gene are KGHSH and LQKENI. V dropped 1 base and J dropped 0; count of bases not matched to a gene: 9. This CDR3 is 17 amino acids long.

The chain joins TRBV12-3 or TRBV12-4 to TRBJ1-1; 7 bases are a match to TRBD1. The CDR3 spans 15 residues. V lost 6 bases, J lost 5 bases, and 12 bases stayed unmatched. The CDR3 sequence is CASSGSGRGETEAFF. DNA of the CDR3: TGTGCCAGCAGCGGCTCAGGCAGGGGGGAAACTGAAGCTTTCTTT.

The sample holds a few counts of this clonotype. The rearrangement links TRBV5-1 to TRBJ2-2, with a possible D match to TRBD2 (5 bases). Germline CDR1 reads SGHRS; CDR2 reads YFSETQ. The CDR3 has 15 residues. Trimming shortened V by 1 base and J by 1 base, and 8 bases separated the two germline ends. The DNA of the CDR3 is TGCGCCAGCAGCTTGTGGAGCGGGAACACCGGGGAGCTGTTTTTT. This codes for CASSLWSGNTGELFF. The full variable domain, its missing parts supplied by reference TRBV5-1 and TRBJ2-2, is KAGVTQTPRYLIKTRGQQVTLSCSPISGHRSVSWYQQTPGQGLQFLFEYFSETQRNKGNFPGRFSGRQFSNSRSEMNVSTLELGDSALYLCASSLWSGNTGELFFGEGSRLTVL.

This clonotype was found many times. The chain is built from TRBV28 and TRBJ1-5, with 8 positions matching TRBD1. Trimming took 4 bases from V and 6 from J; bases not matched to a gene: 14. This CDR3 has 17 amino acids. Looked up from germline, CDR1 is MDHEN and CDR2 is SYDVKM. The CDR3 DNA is TGTGCCAGCAGTTCCCCCTCGGACAGGGCGGTGGGTCAGCCCCAGCATTTT. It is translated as CASSSPSDRAVGQPQHF.

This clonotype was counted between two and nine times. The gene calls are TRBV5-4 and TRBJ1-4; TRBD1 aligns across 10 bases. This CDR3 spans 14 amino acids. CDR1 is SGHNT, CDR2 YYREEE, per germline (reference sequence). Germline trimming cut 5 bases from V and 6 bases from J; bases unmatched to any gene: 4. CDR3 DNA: TGTGCCAGCAGACGTGGGACAGGGGATGAAAAACTGTTTTTT. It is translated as CASRRGTGDEKLFF.

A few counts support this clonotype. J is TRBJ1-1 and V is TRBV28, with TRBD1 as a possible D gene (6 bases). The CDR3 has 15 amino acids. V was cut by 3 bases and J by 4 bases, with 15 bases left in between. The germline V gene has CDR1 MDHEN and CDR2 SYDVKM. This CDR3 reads CASSFPDSQGTEAFF. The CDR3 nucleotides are TGTGCCAGCAGTTTCCCGGACAGTCAGGGCACTGAAGCTTTCTTT.

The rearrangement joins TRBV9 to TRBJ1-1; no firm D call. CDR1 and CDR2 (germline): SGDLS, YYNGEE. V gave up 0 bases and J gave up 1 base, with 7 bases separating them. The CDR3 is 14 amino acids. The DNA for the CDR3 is TGTGCCAGCAGCGTAGGATCGGAGAACACTGAAGCTTTCTTT. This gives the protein CASSVGSENTEAFF.

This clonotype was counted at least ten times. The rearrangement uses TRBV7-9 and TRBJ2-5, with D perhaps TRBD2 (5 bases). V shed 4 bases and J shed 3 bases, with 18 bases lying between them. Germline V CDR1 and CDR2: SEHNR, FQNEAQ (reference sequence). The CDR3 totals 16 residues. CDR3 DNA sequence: TGTGCCAGCAGCTCCCTTTGGACTCGACTAAAAGAGACCCAGTACTTC. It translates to CASSSLWTRLKETQYF. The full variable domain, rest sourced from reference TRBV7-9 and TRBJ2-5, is DTGVSQNPRHKITKRGQNVTFRCDPISEHNRLYWYRQTLGQGPEFLTYFQNEAQLEKSRLLSDRFSAERPKGSFSTLEIQRTEQGDSAMYLCASSSLWTRLKETQYFGPGTRLLVL.

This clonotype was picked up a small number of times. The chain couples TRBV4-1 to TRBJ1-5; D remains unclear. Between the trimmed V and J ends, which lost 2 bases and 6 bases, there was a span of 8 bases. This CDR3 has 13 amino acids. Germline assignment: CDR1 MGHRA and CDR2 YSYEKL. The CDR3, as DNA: TGCGCCAGCAGCCAAATAGGTAGTCAGCCCCAGCATTTT. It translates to CASSQIGSQPQHF.

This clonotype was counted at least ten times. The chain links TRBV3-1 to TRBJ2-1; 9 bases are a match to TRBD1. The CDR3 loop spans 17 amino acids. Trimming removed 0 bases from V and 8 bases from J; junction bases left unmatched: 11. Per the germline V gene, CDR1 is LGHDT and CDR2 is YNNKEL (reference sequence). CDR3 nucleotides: TGTGCCAGCAGCCAAGACTATCCGGGACAGGGTAGGGATGAGCAGTTCTTC. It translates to CASSQDYPGQGRDEQFF.

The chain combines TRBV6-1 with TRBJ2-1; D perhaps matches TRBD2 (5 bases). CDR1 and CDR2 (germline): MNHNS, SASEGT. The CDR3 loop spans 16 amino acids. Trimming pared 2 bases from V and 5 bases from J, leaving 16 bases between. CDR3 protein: CASSESPDSHNNEQFF. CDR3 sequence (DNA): TGTGCCAGCAGTGAATCCCCGGACTCGCATAACAATGAGCAGTTCTTC.

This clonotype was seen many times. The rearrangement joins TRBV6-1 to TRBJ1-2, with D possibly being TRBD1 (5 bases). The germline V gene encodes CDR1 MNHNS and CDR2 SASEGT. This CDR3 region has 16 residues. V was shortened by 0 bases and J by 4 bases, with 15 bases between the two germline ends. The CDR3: CASSEALGSRGYGYTF. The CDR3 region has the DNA TGTGCCAGCAGTGAAGCGCTGGGGAGTAGGGGCTATGGCTACACCTTC.

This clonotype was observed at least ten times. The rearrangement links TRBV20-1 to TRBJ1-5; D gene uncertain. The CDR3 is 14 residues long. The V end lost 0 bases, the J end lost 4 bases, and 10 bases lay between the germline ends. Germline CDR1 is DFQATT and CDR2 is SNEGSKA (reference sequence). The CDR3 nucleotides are TGCAGTGCTAGAGATTTCAGAGAGAATCAGCCCCAGCATTTT. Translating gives CSARDFRENQPQHF.